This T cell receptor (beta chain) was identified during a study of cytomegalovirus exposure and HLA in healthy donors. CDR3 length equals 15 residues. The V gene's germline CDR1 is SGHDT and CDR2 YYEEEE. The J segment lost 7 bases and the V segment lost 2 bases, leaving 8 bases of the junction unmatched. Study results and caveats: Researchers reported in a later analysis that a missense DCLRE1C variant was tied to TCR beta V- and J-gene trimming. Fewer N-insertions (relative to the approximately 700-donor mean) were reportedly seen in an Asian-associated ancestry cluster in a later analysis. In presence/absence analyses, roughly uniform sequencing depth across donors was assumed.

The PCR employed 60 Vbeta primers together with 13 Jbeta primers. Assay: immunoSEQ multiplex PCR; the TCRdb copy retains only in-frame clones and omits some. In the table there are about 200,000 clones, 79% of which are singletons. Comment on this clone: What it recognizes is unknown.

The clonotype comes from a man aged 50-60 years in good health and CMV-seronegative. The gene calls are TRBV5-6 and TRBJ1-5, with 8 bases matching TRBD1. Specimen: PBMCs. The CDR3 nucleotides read TGTGCCAGCAGCTTATGGCCAGGGGGCGCGCAGCCCCAGCATTTT. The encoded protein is CASSLWPGGAQPQHF. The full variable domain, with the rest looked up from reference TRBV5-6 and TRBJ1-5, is DAGVTQSPTHLIKTRGQQVTLRCSPKSGHDTVSWYQQALGQGPQFIFQYYEEEERQRGNFPDRFSGHQFPNYSSELNVNALLLGDSALYLCASSLWPGGAQPQHFGDGTRLSIL.